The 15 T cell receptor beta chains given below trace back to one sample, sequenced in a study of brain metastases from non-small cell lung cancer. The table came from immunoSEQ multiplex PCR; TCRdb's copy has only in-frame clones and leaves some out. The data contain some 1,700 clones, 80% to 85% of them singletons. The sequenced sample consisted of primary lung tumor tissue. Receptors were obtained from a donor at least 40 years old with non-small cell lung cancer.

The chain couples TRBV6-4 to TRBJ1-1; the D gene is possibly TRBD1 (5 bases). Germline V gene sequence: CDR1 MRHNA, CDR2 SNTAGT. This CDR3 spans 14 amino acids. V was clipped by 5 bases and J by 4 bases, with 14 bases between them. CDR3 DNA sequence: TGTGCCAGCAGTATAGACCAGGGTGGCACTGAAGCTTTCTTT. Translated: CASSIDQGGTEAFF.

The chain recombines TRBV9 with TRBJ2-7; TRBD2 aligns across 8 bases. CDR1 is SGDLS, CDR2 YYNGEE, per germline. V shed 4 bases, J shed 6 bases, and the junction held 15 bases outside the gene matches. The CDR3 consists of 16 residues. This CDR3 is CASSKGGSGGRIEQYF. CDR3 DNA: TGTGCCAGCAGCAAGGGAGGATCGGGAGGGCGTATCGAGCAGTACTTC.

CDR3 sequence: CAWSVESPLHF. In DNA, the CDR3 is TGTGCCTGGAGTGTCGAATCACCCCTCCACTTT. The chain recombines TRBV30 with TRBJ1-6; D not certain. The CDR3 runs to 11 residues. Trimming left V 0 bases short and J 10 bases short, with 4 bases between. Per the germline V gene, CDR1 is GTSNPN and CDR2 is SVGIG (reference sequence).

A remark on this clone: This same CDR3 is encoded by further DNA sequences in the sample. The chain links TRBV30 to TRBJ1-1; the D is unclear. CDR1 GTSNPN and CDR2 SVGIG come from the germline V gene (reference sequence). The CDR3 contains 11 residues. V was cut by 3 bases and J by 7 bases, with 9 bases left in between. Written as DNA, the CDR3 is TGTGCCTGGAGGGCAGTTGGTGAAGCTTTCTTT. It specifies CAWRAVGEAFF.

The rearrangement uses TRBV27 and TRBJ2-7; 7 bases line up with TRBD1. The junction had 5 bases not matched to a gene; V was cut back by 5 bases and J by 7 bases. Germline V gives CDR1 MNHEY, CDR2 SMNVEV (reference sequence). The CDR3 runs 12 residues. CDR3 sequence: CASSESQGEQYF. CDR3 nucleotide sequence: TGTGCCAGCAGTGAATCACAGGGGGAGCAGTACTTC.

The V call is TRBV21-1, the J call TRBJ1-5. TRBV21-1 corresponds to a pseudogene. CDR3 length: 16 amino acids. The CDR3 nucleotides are TGTGCCAGCAGCCCCGGAGGGGGTGAACTTGGTCAGCCCCAGCATTTT. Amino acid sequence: CASSPGGGELGQPQHF.

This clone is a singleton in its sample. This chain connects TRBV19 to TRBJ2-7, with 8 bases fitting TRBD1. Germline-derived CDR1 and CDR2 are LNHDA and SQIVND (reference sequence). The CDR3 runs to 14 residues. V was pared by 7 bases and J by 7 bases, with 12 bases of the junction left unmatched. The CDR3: CASTSGQEVSEQYF. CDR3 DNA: TGTGCCAGTACCTCGGGACAGGAGGTTAGTGAGCAGTACTTC. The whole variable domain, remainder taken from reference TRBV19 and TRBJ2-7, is DGGITQSPKYLFRKEGQNVTLSCEQNLNHDAMYWYRQDPGQGLRLIYYSQIVNDFQKGDIAEGYSVSREKKESFPLTVTSAQKNPTAFYLCASTSGQEVSEQYFGPGTRLTVT.

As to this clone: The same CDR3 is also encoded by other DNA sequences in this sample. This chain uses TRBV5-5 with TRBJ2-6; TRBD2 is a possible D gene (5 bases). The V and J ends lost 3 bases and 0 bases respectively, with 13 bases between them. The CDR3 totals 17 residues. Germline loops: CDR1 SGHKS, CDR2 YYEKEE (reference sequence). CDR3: CASSSPHRGSGANVLTF. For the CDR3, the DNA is TGTGCCAGCAGCTCACCTCACCGGGGCTCTGGGGCCAACGTCCTGACTTTC.

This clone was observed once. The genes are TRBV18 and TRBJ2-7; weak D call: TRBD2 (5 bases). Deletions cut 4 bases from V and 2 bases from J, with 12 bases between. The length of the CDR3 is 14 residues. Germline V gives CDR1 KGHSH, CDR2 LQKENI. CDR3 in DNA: TGTGCCAGCTCACAGGAACAGACTACCTACGAGCAGTACTTC. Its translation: CASSQEQTTYEQYF.

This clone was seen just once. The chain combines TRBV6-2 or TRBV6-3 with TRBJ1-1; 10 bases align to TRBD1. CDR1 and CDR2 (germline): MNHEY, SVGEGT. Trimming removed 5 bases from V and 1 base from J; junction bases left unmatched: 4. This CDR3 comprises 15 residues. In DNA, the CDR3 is TGTGCCAGCAGTCGACAGGGGGCGAAGAACACTGAAGCTTTCTTT. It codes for CASSRQGAKNTEAFF.

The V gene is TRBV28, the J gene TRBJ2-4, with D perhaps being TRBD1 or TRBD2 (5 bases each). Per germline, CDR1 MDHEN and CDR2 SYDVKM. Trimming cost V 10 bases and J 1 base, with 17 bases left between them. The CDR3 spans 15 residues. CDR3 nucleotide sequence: TGTGCCACCGCTGACAGAGGGGATGCCAAAAACATTCAGTACTTC. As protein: CATADRGDAKNIQYF.

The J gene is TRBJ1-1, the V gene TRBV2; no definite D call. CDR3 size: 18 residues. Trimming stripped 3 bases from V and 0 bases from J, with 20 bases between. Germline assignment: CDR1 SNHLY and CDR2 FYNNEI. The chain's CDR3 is CASSDPRTRRPLNTEAFF. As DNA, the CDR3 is TGTGCCAGCAGTGACCCCCGTACACGGCGTCCGTTGAACACTGAAGCTTTCTTT.

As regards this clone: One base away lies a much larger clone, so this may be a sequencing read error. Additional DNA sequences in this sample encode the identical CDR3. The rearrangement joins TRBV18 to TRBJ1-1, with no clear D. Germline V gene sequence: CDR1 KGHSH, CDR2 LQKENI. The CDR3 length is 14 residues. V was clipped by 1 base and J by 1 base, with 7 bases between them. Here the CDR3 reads CASSPRTENTEAFF. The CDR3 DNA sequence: TGTGCCAGCTCACCACGAACAGAGAACACTGAAGCTTTCTTT. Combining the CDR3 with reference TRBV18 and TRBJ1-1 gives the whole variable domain NAGVMQNPRHLVRRRGQEARLRCSPMKGHSHVYWYRQLPEEGLKFMVYLQKENIIDESGMPKERFSAEFPKEGPSILRIQQVVRGDSAAYFCASSPRTENTEAFFGQGTRLTVV.

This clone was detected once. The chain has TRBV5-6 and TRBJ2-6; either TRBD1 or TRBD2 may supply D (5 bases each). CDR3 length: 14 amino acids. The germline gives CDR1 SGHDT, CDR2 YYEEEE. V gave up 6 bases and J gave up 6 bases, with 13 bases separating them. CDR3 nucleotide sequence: TGTGCCAGCAAGGGGCGGGCCGAGGCCAACGTCCTGACTTTC. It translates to CASKGRAEANVLTF. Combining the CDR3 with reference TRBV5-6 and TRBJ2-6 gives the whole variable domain DAGVTQSPTHLIKTRGQQVTLRCSPKSGHDTVSWYQQALGQGPQFIFQYYEEEERQRGNFPDRFSGHQFPNYSSELNVNALLLGDSALYLCASKGRAEANVLTFGAGSRLTVL.

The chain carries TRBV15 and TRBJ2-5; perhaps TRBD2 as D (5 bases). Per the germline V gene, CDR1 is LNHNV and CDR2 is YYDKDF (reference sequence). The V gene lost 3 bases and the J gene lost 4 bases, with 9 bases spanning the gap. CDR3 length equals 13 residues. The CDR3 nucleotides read TGTGCCACCAGCAGCTGGAGGATAGAGACCCAGTACTTC. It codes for CATSSWRIETQYF.